The 28 T cell receptor beta chains below were found in one sample sequenced in a study of monozygotic twins with inflammatory bowel disease. From the 5' RACE reads, TCRdb lists one entry per CDR3 protein and no DNA. The sample table includes more than 300,000 distinct CDR3 sequences. Sample: blood. Source of these receptors: a human donor with ulcerative colitis or Crohn's disease, or a healthy co-twin of an affected twin (not recorded which).

The rearrangement joins TRBV4-2 to TRBJ2-3; TCRdb reports TRBD2, a call that lacks DNA to check it against. Per the germline V gene, CDR1 is LGHNA and CDR2 is YNFKEQ. This CDR3 has 16 amino acids. CDR3 amino acids: CASSQVLAGATDTQYF.

The CDR3 region is CASSMTSGGAGGEHFF. This chain connects TRBV5-8 to TRBJ2-1; TCRdb reports TRBD2, a call that lacks DNA to check it against. The CDR3 has 16 amino acids. Per germline, CDR1 SGHTS and CDR2 YDEGEE.

The rearrangement uses TRBV20-1 and TRBJ2-2; lacking DNA, the TRBD1 call made by TCRdb goes unchecked. Germline loops: CDR1 DFQATT, CDR2 SNEGSKA (reference sequence). The CDR3 spans 14 residues. The CDR3: CSVNRARGTGELFF.

V and J are TRBV12-3 or TRBV12-4 and TRBJ2-1; TCRdb proposes TRBD1, but this gene call is untestable without DNA. The CDR3 is 16 amino acids. CDR3 sequence reads: CASSLIQVLLYNEQFF.

This chain connects TRBV4-1 to TRBJ2-1; the D gene TCRdb calls, TRBD2, cannot be checked with no DNA. Germline V gene data show CDR1 as MGHRA and CDR2 as YSYEKL. CDR3 length: 18 residues. CDR3 amino acids: CASSQDLAGVSSYNEQFF.

This chain's CDR3 is CASSLVQGGYNEQFF. The J gene is TRBJ2-1, the V gene TRBV5-1; TCRdb proposes TRBD1, but this gene call is untestable without DNA. This CDR3 region has 15 residues. In germline, CDR1 is SGHRS, CDR2 YFSETQ.

This sequence joins TRBV28 and TRBJ2-5; lacking DNA, the TRBD2 call made by TCRdb goes unchecked. Per germline, CDR1 MDHEN and CDR2 SYDVKM. There are 14 residues in the CDR3. The CDR3 sequence is CASSPPPAGETQYF.

The chain carries TRBV29-1 and TRBJ1-2; the D call from TCRdb, TRBD1, cannot be confirmed without DNA. The CDR3 covers 14 residues. Germline CDR1 SQVTM, CDR2 ANQGSEA. CDR3 sequence reads: CSVEQQGANYGYTF.

The genes are TRBV6-5 and TRBJ2-7. The CDR3 contains 15 residues. Germline V gene data show CDR1 as MNHEY and CDR2 as SVGAGI. This chain's CDR3 is CASSYVRTGAYEQYF.

The CDR3 sequence: CASSSLTWSYEQYF. The rearrangement links TRBV7-2 to TRBJ2-7. Germline CDR1 is SGHTA and CDR2 is FQGNSA. The CDR3 consists of 14 residues. The full variable domain, rest sourced from reference TRBV7-2 and TRBJ2-7, is GAGVSQSPSNKVTEKGKDVELRCDPISGHTALYWYRQSLGQGLEFLIYFQGNSAPDKSGLPSDRFSAERTGGSVSTLTIQRTQQEDSAVYLCASSSLTWSYEQYFGPGTRLTVT.

The V call is TRBV3-1, the J call TRBJ1-1; absent DNA, TCRdb's TRBD1 call cannot be checked. The germline V gene has CDR1 LGHDT and CDR2 YNNKEL (reference sequence). The CDR3 loop spans 15 amino acids. CDR3 residues: CASSPSSGVGAEAFF.

The V gene is TRBV7-3, the J gene TRBJ2-2; TCRdb gives TRBD1 as the D gene, but with no DNA this cannot be confirmed. CDR3 length equals 15 residues. Germline-derived CDR1 and CDR2 are SGHTA and FQGTGA. Here the CDR3 reads CASSPGGWGAGELFF.

The J gene is TRBJ2-2, the V gene TRBV21-1. TRBV21-1 is annotated as a pseudogene. The CDR3 extends over 16 amino acids. The CDR3 loop is CASSKVEIGTTGELFF.

The chain recombines TRBV11-1 with TRBJ1-3; TCRdb's assignment of TRBD1 cannot be checked, as there is no DNA. Germline V gene sequence: CDR1 SGHAT, CDR2 FQDESV (reference sequence). This CDR3 is built from 19 residues. The CDR3: CASSLGDRVFYSSGNTIYF.

This chain joins TRBV5-4 and TRBJ2-3; TCRdb gives TRBD1 as the D gene, but with no DNA this cannot be confirmed. CDR3 length equals 14 residues. Germline-derived CDR1 and CDR2 are SGHNT and YYREEE (reference sequence). This CDR3 is CASSAGQYTDTQYF.

The chain has TRBV11-3 and TRBJ2-4. Germline lookup yields CDR1 SGHNT and CDR2 YENEEA. This CDR3 is 13 amino acids long. The CDR3 sequence is CASSLDPTGFQYF.

This chain uses TRBV27 with TRBJ1-4. This CDR3 region has 15 residues. The germline V gene has CDR1 MNHEY and CDR2 SMNVEV (reference sequence). CDR3 in amino acids: CASRTSGRLIGKLFF.

The rearrangement links TRBV4-1 to TRBJ2-2; TCRdb indicates TRBD1, and absent DNA this call remains unverified. The CDR3 length is 16 residues. CDR1 is MGHRA, CDR2 YSYEKL, per germline. CDR3 in amino acids: CASSPGTGSNTGELFF.

CDR3 loop: CASSFGILGYTF. The genes are TRBV11-1 and TRBJ1-2. CDR3 length equals 12 residues. CDR1 and CDR2 from the germline V gene are SGHAT and FQDESV (reference sequence).

CDR3: CASSLVKDSGNTIYF. V gene TRBV7-2 combines with J gene TRBJ1-3. Germline V gene sequence: CDR1 SGHTA, CDR2 FQGNSA. This CDR3 has 15 residues.

The chain couples TRBV3-1 to TRBJ2-6; the D call from TCRdb, TRBD1, cannot be confirmed without DNA. Germline V CDR1 and CDR2: LGHDT, YNNKEL (reference sequence). The CDR3 is 17 residues long. The CDR3 spells CASSRDRKSSGANVLTF.

This chain joins TRBV28 and TRBJ2-6; TCRdb reports TRBD2, a call that lacks DNA to check it against. The CDR3 runs to 17 residues. The germline gives CDR1 MDHEN, CDR2 SYDVKM. The CDR3 loop reads CASTLAGQQSGANVLTF.

This chain joins TRBV28 and TRBJ2-7; no DNA is available, so the TRBD2 call from TCRdb remains unchecked. Germline-derived CDR1 and CDR2 are MDHEN and SYDVKM. The CDR3 has 15 residues. This CDR3 reads CASSAPGLRIYEQYF.

V and J are TRBV2 and TRBJ2-7; TCRdb lists TRBD1, though no DNA is available to test this call. Germline V gene lookup returns CDR1 SNHLY and CDR2 FYNNEI. This CDR3 region has 15 residues. The CDR3 reads CASKNGGARGYEQYF.

The chain joins TRBV14 to TRBJ2-3. The germline V gene encodes CDR1 SGHDN and CDR2 FVKESK. The CDR3 is 14 amino acids. CDR3 in amino acids: CASSQVRLRGTQYF.

The gene calls are TRBV24-1 and TRBJ2-2; TCRdb outputs TRBD1, but without DNA this stays unchecked. CDR1 and CDR2 from the germline V gene are KGHDR and SFDVKD. The CDR3 is made up of 14 amino acids. The CDR3 protein is CATSDWTGAGELFF.

This chain joins TRBV5-1 and TRBJ1-1; TCRdb picks TRBD1, but there is no DNA to check that call. Germline assignment: CDR1 SGHRS and CDR2 YFSETQ. The CDR3 covers 14 residues. The CDR3 loop reads CASSSGTQNTEAFF.

This rearrangement joins TRBV19 to TRBJ2-7; TCRdb's D call of TRBD1 is untestable without DNA. The CDR3 extends over 18 amino acids. Germline values: CDR1 LNHDA, CDR2 SQIVND (reference sequence). CDR3 protein: CASSMKRFSGGAAYEQYF.